This T cell receptor (beta chain) appears in the sequencing data of a study of identical twins. Study-wide results and limits: The models systematically underestimated how much out-of-frame TCR alpha was shared in monozygotic twins. Out-of-frame alpha sequences shared by twins showed excess low generation probability.

Carrying unique molecular identifiers, the cDNA also gained a universal primer site through template switching. Each CDR3 protein gets one entry after TCRdb re-called the 5' RACE reads with MiXCR. The sample shows 350,000 or so distinct CDR3 sequences, about 9% of them seen only once. This clonotype showed up many times. Antigen unknown. V shed 5 bases and J shed 10 bases, with 17 bases lying between them. The CDR3 contains 13 residues. Every donor was a healthy Caucasian. The clonotype was recovered from a woman aged 50 to 65 in good health. The chain is built from TRBV12-3 or TRBV12-4 and TRBJ1-1, with D possibly being TRBD1 (5 bases). Sequencing was performed on naive T cells sorted from blood. Written as DNA, the CDR3 is TGTGCCAGCAGTCGCCCGGGACCCGGGGGAGCTTTCTTT. Its protein is CASSRPGPGGAFF.